These 6 T cell receptor beta chains came from one sample sequenced in a study of T-cell reconstitution after alpha-beta-depleted transplantation in children. Construction of the TCRbeta library involved unique molecular identifiers. Each CDR3 protein gets one entry after TCRdb re-called the PCR reads with MiXCR. The sample has 600,000 to 700,000 distinct CDR3 sequences; around 13% are singletons. Sequencing was performed on PBMCs, taken before TCRalphabeta/CD19-depleted stem cell transplant. These receptors were obtained from a girl aged 2-10 years with congenital amegakaryocytic thrombocytopenia, due to receive a stem cell transplant.

This clonotype was recorded at least ten times. The chain is built from TRBV5-1 and TRBJ2-2; TRBD1 might be the D (6 bases). V lost 2 bases to trimming and J lost 4 bases, with 12 bases between them. The CDR3 covers 15 residues. The germline CDR1 and CDR2 sequences are SGHRS and YFSETQ. The chain's CDR3 is CASSLKGDRTGELFF. For the CDR3, the DNA is TGCGCCAGCAGCTTAAAGGGGGATCGCACCGGGGAGCTGTTTTTT.

The chain joins TRBV12-3 or TRBV12-4 to TRBJ2-7, with 8 bases identical to TRBD2. This CDR3 has 14 residues. Trimming removed 2 bases from V and 4 bases from J; junction bases left unmatched: 4. The CDR3 DNA follows: TGTGCCAGCAGTTTAATGGGACTAGTATACGAGCAGTACTTC. Translation gives CASSLMGLVYEQYF.

This clonotype has only a few counts. This chain uses TRBV12-3 or TRBV12-4 with TRBJ1-2; no firm D call. The CDR3 runs to 13 residues. Trimming removed 5 bases from V and 2 bases from J, with 9 bases in between. This CDR3 reads CASSRTDNYGYTF. The CDR3 coding sequence is TGTGCCAGCAGTCGGACTGACAACTATGGCTACACCTTC.

Ten or more counts support this clonotype. The V and J genes are TRBV20-1 and TRBJ1-1; D remains unclear. The germline V gene has CDR1 DFQATT and CDR2 SNEGSKA (reference sequence). Trimming cost V 0 bases and J 11 bases, with 10 bases left between them. The CDR3 has 11 residues. CDR3 bases: TGCAGTGCTAGAGACTCCCGGTTGGCTTTCTTT. As protein: CSARDSRLAFF.

The chain employs TRBV6-5 and TRBJ2-2, with D tentatively TRBD2 (5 bases). CDR3 length: 15 residues. V was trimmed by 7 bases and J by 3 bases, leaving 15 bases between them. Germline V gives CDR1 MNHEY, CDR2 SVGAGI. The CDR3 reads CASTYTRRHTGELFF. The CDR3 region has the DNA TGTGCCAGCACTTATACTAGACGACACACCGGGGAGCTGTTTTTT.

This clonotype was seen a single time. The V gene is TRBV4-1, the J gene TRBJ2-6; 9 bases line up with TRBD1. V shed 2 bases and J 2 bases; nucleotides not matched to a gene: 16. Germline V CDR1 and CDR2: MGHRA, YSYEKL. This CDR3 is built from 21 residues. The CDR3: CASSQIYGTGITGAGANVLTF. The DNA of the CDR3 is TGCGCCAGCAGCCAAATCTACGGGACAGGGATAACGGGAGCTGGGGCCAACGTCCTGACTTTC.